One sample yielded the 24 T cell receptor beta chains listed below, sequenced in a study of shared T cell receptors in the human thymus. Sequenced by immunoSEQ multiplex PCR; TCRdb stores in-frame clones only, minus some. Of over 65,000 clones in the sample, roughly 95% were seen once. What was sequenced was thymocytes. The receptors were sampled from a human donor.

J is TRBJ1-5 and V is TRBV5-6, with a tentative D call TRBD1 (5 bases). Trimming cost V 4 bases and J 0 bases, with 11 bases left between them. Looked up from germline, CDR1 is SGHDT and CDR2 is YYEEEE. CDR3 length: 15 amino acids. CDR3 in amino acids: CASSTGTDSNQPQHF. The CDR3, as DNA: TGTGCCAGCAGCACGGGGACGGATAGCAATCAGCCCCAGCATTTT.

CDR3 sequence (DNA): TGCGCCAGCAGCCAAGTCCCCCTAGCGAGCTACGAGCAGTACTTC. Amino acid sequence: CASSQVPLASYEQYF. This chain joins TRBV4-3 and TRBJ2-7; tentative D call: TRBD2 (6 bases). There are 15 residues in the CDR3. With 1 base removed from V and 3 bases from J, the gap between germline ends came to 13 bases. CDR1 and CDR2 from the germline V gene are LGHNA and YSLEER.

V and J are TRBV27 and TRBJ2-4; perhaps D is TRBD1 or TRBD2 (5 bases each). The CDR3 has 14 amino acids. Trimming removed 3 bases from V and 2 bases from J, with 8 bases in between. CDR1 and CDR2 (germline): MNHEY, SMNVEV (reference sequence). The CDR3 sequence: CASSLGVPKNIQYF. CDR3 coding DNA: TGTGCCAGCAGTTTGGGGGTACCCAAAAACATTCAGTACTTC.

The table lists this clone with a few counts. The chain joins TRBV11-2 to TRBJ2-7, with D possibly TRBD2 on 5 matching bases. V was shortened by 3 bases and J by 7 bases, with 16 bases between the two germline ends. Looked up from germline, CDR1 is SGHAT and CDR2 is FQNNGV. This CDR3 comprises 14 residues. DNA of the CDR3: TGTGCCAGCAGCTTGCAGAGACTACGTGGGGAGCAGTACTTC. This sequence encodes CASSLQRLRGEQYF.

The rearrangement uses TRBV7-4 and TRBJ2-5; 8 bases align to TRBD1. Germline V lookup: CDR1 SGHVT, CDR2 SQSDAQ. The CDR3 length is 19 residues. J lost 3 bases, V lost 1 base, and 16 bases had no gene match. The DNA of the CDR3 is TGTGCCAGCAGCTTAGTTAGCCCCCACAGGGGGGATTCTGAAGAGACCCAGTACTTC. The encoded protein is CASSLVSPHRGDSEETQYF.

The V call is TRBV6-5, the J call TRBJ2-7; D tentatively reads TRBD1 or TRBD2 (5 bases each). The CDR3 spans 14 residues. Germline assignment: CDR1 MNHEY and CDR2 SVGAGI. V dropped 7 bases and J dropped 2 bases, with 15 bases sitting between them. The CDR3 DNA is TGTGCCAGCACCTCTCCGGGACCGCCCTACGAGCAGTACTTC. The encoded protein is CASTSPGPPYEQYF.

V usage is TRBV4-1 and J usage is TRBJ2-1, with a weak D call TRBD2 (7 bases). The CDR3 runs to 16 residues. V was clipped by 0 bases and J by 5 bases, with 14 bases between them. Germline V gene data show CDR1 as MGHRA and CDR2 as YSYEKL. As DNA, the CDR3 is TGCGCCAGCAGCCAAGATACGGGGGGCGAACACAATGAGCAGTTCTTC. It codes for CASSQDTGGEHNEQFF.

The J gene is TRBJ2-2, the V gene TRBV19; 8 bases are shared with TRBD2. The CDR3 covers 15 residues. V dropped 10 bases and J dropped 5; count of bases not matched to a gene: 12. Germline CDR1 and CDR2: LNHDA and SQIVND (reference sequence). The CDR3 reads CATEARGGRTGELFF. The CDR3 bases are TGTGCCACCGAAGCACGGGGGGGCCGTACCGGGGAGCTGTTTTTT.

The chain couples TRBV28 to TRBJ2-4; 9 bases match TRBD1. The germline gives CDR1 MDHEN, CDR2 SYDVKM. The CDR3 covers 15 residues. The ends lost 2 bases at V and 7 bases at J; junction bases unmatched: 6. CDR3 DNA sequence: TGTGCCAGCAGTTTACCCCCCGACAGGGGGAACATTCAGTACTTC. Translation: CASSLPPDRGNIQYF.

V usage is TRBV27 and J usage is TRBJ2-3, with 13 bases lining up with TRBD2. The germline V gene encodes CDR1 MNHEY and CDR2 SMNVEV (reference sequence). The junction had 8 bases not matched to a gene; V was cut back by 5 bases and J by 0 bases. The CDR3 runs 18 residues. The DNA for the CDR3 is TGTGCCAGCAGTGCGACTAGCGGGGGGTTCCCTAGCACAGATACGCAGTATTTT. It yields the protein CASSATSGGFPSTDTQYF.

The chain recombines TRBV19 with TRBJ1-1; unclear D gene. Germline lookup yields CDR1 LNHDA and CDR2 SQIVND (reference sequence). Deletions cut 2 bases from V and 5 bases from J, with 12 bases between. This CDR3 spans 14 amino acids. The CDR3 DNA follows: TGTGCCAGTAGTATATTGGCCCGAGAGACTGAAGCTTTCTTT. It specifies CASSILARETEAFF.

The V and J genes are TRBV11-2 and TRBJ1-1, with D possibly TRBD1 on 6 matching bases. V gave up 5 bases and J gave up 2 bases, with 18 bases separating them. CDR1 and CDR2 (germline): SGHAT, FQNNGV. There are 16 residues in the CDR3. CDR3 coding DNA: TGTGCCAGCAGCCCAGGGGAGGGGCTAGGAAACACTGAAGCTTTCTTT. This codes for CASSPGEGLGNTEAFF. The full variable domain, with the rest looked up from reference TRBV11-2 and TRBJ1-1, is EAGVAQSPRYKIIEKRQSVAFWCNPISGHATLYWYQQILGQGPKLLIQFQNNGVVDDSQLPKDRFSAERLKGVDSTLKIQPAKLEDSAVYLCASSPGEGLGNTEAFFGQGTRLTVV.

The J gene is TRBJ2-1, the V gene TRBV11-2; 11 bases match TRBD1. V dropped 5 bases and J dropped 4; count of bases not matched to a gene: 4. The germline V gene has CDR1 SGHAT and CDR2 FQNNGV. The CDR3 consists of 15 residues. CDR3 loop: CASSKDRGQYNEQFF. DNA for the CDR3: TGTGCCAGCAGCAAGGACAGGGGGCAATACAATGAGCAGTTCTTC.

This chain uses TRBV4-1 with TRBJ1-5; TRBD1 aligns across 8 bases. V lost 0 bases, J lost 0 bases, and 16 bases stayed unmatched. This CDR3 contains 21 residues. Per germline, CDR1 MGHRA and CDR2 YSYEKL. CDR3 nucleotide sequence: TGCGCCAGCAGCCAAGATGGGGGACAGGACTTAAGCGGGTATAGCAATCAGCCCCAGCATTTT. It yields the protein CASSQDGGQDLSGYSNQPQHF.

J is TRBJ1-2 and V is TRBV6-1; 7 positions match TRBD1. The junction had 8 bases not matched to a gene; V was cut back by 7 bases and J by 3 bases. The length of the CDR3 is 14 residues. Germline loops: CDR1 MNHNS, CDR2 SASEGT. The CDR3 nucleotides are TGTGCCAGCACAGCCGAGGGGGCTTACTATGGCTACACCTTC. It specifies CASTAEGAYYGYTF.

The gene calls are TRBV7-9 and TRBJ2-4, with D possibly being TRBD1 (5 bases). V was clipped by 0 bases and J by 6 bases, with 12 bases between them. The CDR3 extends over 15 amino acids. CDR1 is SEHNR and CDR2 is FQNEAQ in the germline V gene (reference sequence). CDR3 in amino acids: CASSLALLGVNIQYF. The CDR3 DNA reads TGTGCCAGCAGCTTAGCACTTCTAGGGGTAAACATTCAGTACTTC.

J is TRBJ2-7 and V is TRBV4-2; D is perhaps TRBD1 or TRBD2 (5 bases each). The V and J ends lost 4 bases and 3 bases respectively, with 7 bases between them. CDR3 size: 12 residues. CDR1 and CDR2 (germline): LGHNA, YNFKEQ. The CDR3 reads CASSRDGYEQYF. For the CDR3, the DNA is TGTGCCAGCAGCCGGGACGGCTACGAGCAGTACTTC.

The CDR3 protein is CASSSPLSFHSGSYEQYF. DNA for the CDR3: TGTGCCAGCAGCTCTCCTTTGAGTTTCCACTCGGGGTCCTACGAGCAGTACTTC. The rearrangement joins TRBV7-8 to TRBJ2-7; maybe TRBD2 (5 bases). Trimming removed 4 bases from V and 1 base from J, with 23 bases in between. Germline V gene data show CDR1 as SGHVS and CDR2 as FQNEAQ. This CDR3 spans 18 amino acids.

The chain links TRBV23-1 to TRBJ2-7; 7 bases align to TRBD2. TRBV23-1 is flagged as an ORF with uncertain function. With 4 bases clipped from V and 4 bases from J, the junction kept 16 bases outside the gene matches. The CDR3 covers 17 residues. CDR3 nucleotides: TGCGCCAGCAGTCCAAGGTGGGCAGCGGGAAGGGATTACGAGCAGTACTTC. The encoded protein is CASSPRWAAGRDYEQYF.

In nucleotides, the CDR3 is TGTGCCAGCAGCCCATGTGTGGGGCTAAGTGAAAAACTGTTTTTT. Translating gives CASSPCVGLSEKLFF. The chain joins TRBV6-1 to TRBJ1-4; D is perhaps TRBD1 (5 bases). Germline V gene lookup returns CDR1 MNHNS and CDR2 SASEGT. The CDR3 covers 15 residues. The V end was cut by 6 bases, the J end by 7 bases, with 18 bases between.

V and J are TRBV9 and TRBJ2-1; TRBD2 is a possible D gene (6 bases). Per germline, CDR1 SGDLS and CDR2 YYNGEE. Trimming removed 0 bases at V and 3 bases at J, with 13 bases between. The CDR3 extends over 16 amino acids. The CDR3 loop is CASSVGGTPSYNEQFF. CDR3 in DNA: TGTGCCAGCAGCGTAGGCGGGACCCCAAGCTACAATGAGCAGTTCTTC.

The V call is TRBV7-2, the J call TRBJ2-7; 9 bases match TRBD1. The germline V gene has CDR1 SGHTA and CDR2 FQGNSA. This CDR3 has 13 residues. The J segment lost 6 bases and the V segment lost 5 bases, leaving 5 bases of the junction unmatched. CDR3 loop: CASSQGQGGEQYF. DNA for the CDR3: TGTGCCAGCAGCCAGGGACAGGGAGGCGAGCAGTACTTC.

The J gene is TRBJ1-3, the V gene TRBV7-9, with D possibly TRBD1 on 5 matching bases. The V gene's germline CDR1 is SEHNR and CDR2 FQNEAQ (reference sequence). V lost 1 base and J lost 3, with 10 bases in between. The CDR3 totals 15 residues. The CDR3 protein is CASSLDRFVGNTIYF. The DNA of the CDR3 is TGTGCCAGCAGCTTAGACAGGTTTGTTGGAAACACCATATATTTT.

This clone was seen just once. The V gene is TRBV7-6, the J gene TRBJ2-1; D perhaps matches TRBD1 (6 bases). Trimming removed 1 base from V and 2 bases from J, with 6 bases in between. The germline V gene encodes CDR1 SGHVS and CDR2 FNYEAQ. CDR3 length: 14 residues. The CDR3 reads CASSLGTAYNEQFF. For the CDR3, the DNA is TGTGCCAGCAGCTTAGGGACAGCCTACAATGAGCAGTTCTTC.